These 6 T cell receptor beta chains came from one sample sequenced in a study of blood T cell repertoires in COVID-19. This table comes from immunoSEQ multiplex PCR, and its TCRdb copy is limited to in-frame clones, with some not included. The sample has approximately 280,000 clones, 85% seen once. The source material was PBMCs or T cells enriched from blood (not recorded which). Receptors originate from a woman in her forties or fifties who had recovered from COVID-19.

The chain combines TRBV6-5 with TRBJ2-7; D gene uncertain. This CDR3 is built from 16 residues. Trimming shortened V by 2 bases and J by 0 bases, and 14 bases separated the two germline ends. CDR1 and CDR2 (germline): MNHEY, SVGAGI. CDR3 amino acids: CASSYGRLRTSYEQYF. The CDR3 nucleotides read TGTGCCAGCAGTTACGGCCGACTCCGCACCTCCTACGAGCAGTACTTC.

The rearrangement joins TRBV2 to TRBJ1-6; the D gene is possibly TRBD1 (6 bases). V shed 3 bases and J shed 9 bases, with 12 bases lying between them. There are 14 residues in the CDR3. Germline V gene lookup returns CDR1 SNHLY and CDR2 FYNNEI. CDR3 loop: CASSEEQGISPLHF. The CDR3 DNA sequence: TGTGCCAGCAGTGAGGAACAGGGAATTTCACCCCTCCACTTT.

This chain joins TRBV12-3 or TRBV12-4 and TRBJ2-7; no clear D. CDR3 size: 11 residues. V shed 3 bases and J shed 3 bases, with 3 bases lying between them. CDR3 amino acids: CASSFNYEQYF. In DNA form, the CDR3 reads TGTGCCAGCAGTTTTAACTACGAGCAGTACTTC.

V gene TRBV6-5 combines with J gene TRBJ2-3; a weak D match, TRBD1 (6 bases). CDR1 and CDR2 (germline): MNHEY, SVGAGI. V was cut by 8 bases and J by 13 bases, with 13 bases left in between. The CDR3 has 10 amino acids. CDR3: CASGDTTKYF. The DNA for the CDR3 is TGTGCCAGCGGGGACACCACTAAGTATTTT.

This clone was detected only once. The chain employs TRBV19 and TRBJ1-1; 7 nucleotides match TRBD1. Losses at the gene ends were 5 bases for V and 1 base for J; bases not matched to a gene: 10. Germline CDR1 is LNHDA and CDR2 is SQIVND (reference sequence). This CDR3 comprises 16 residues. The CDR3 DNA sequence: TGTGCCAGTAGTCGAAGACAGGGTAGAGGGAACACTGAAGCTTTCTTT. Its protein is CASSRRQGRGNTEAFF.

The chain recombines TRBV18 with TRBJ2-2, with 8 positions matching TRBD1. This CDR3 contains 15 residues. J was trimmed by 5 bases and V by 4 bases; bases with no gene match: 6. Germline V gene data show CDR1 as KGHSH and CDR2 as LQKENI. DNA for the CDR3: TGTGCCAGCTCACAAGGACAGGGTTGGACCGGGGAGCTGTTTTTT. Protein product: CASSQGQGWTGELFF.